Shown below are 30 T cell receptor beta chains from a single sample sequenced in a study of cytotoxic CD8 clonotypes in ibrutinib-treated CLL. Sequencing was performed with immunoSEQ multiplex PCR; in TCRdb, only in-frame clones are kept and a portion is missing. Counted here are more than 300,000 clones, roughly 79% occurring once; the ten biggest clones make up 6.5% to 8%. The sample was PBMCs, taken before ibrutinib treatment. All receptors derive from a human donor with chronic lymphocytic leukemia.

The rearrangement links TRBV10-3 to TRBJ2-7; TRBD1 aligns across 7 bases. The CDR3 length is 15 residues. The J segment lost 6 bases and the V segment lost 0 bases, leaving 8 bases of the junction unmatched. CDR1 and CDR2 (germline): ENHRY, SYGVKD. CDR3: CAISESGQTFSEQYF. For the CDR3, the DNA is TGTGCCATCAGTGAGTCGGGACAGACCTTCTCCGAGCAGTACTTC.

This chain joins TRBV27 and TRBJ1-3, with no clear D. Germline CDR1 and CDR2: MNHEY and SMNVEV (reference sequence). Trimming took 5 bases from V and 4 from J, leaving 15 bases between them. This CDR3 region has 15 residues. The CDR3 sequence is CASSRWGIEGNTIYF. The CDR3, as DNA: TGTGCCAGCAGTCGTTGGGGTATAGAAGGAAACACCATATATTTT.

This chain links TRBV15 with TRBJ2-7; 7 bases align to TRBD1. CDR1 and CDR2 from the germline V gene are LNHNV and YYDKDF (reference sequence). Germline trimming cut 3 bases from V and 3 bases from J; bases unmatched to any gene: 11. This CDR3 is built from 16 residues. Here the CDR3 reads CATSRDRTVTIYEQYF. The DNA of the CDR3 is TGTGCCACCAGCAGGGACAGGACCGTCACCATCTACGAGCAGTACTTC.

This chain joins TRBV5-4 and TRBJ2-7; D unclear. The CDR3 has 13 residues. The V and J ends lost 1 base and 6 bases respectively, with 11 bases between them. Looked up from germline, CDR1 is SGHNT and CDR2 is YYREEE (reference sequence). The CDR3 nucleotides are TGTGCCAGCAGCTTGTCGGAGCTTCGCGAGCAGTACTTC. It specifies CASSLSELREQYF. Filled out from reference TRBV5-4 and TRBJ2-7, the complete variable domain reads ETGVTQSPTHLIKTRGQQVTLRCSSQSGHNTVSWYQQALGQGPQFIFQYYREEENGRGNFPPRFSGLQFPNYSSELNVNALELDDSALYLCASSLSELREQYFGPGTRLTVT.

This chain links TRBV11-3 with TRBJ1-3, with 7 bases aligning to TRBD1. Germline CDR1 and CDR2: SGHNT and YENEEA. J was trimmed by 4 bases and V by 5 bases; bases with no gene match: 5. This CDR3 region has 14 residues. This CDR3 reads CASSRQGAGNTIYF. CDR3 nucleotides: TGTGCCAGCAGCCGACAGGGAGCAGGAAACACCATATATTTT.

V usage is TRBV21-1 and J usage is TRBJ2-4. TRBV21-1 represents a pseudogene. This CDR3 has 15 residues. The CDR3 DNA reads TGTGCCAGCATTAAAGTCGGCTTGGCCAAAAACATTCAGTACTTC. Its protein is CASIKVGLAKNIQYF.

CDR3 sequence: CASDINRGNEQFF. CDR3 DNA: TGCGCCAGCGACATAAACAGGGGAAATGAGCAGTTCTTC. The chain employs TRBV10-2 and TRBJ2-1, with 7 bases fitting TRBD1. Unmatched junction bases numbered 8, after V lost 8 bases and J lost 7 bases. This CDR3 has 13 residues. Per germline, CDR1 WSHSY and CDR2 SAAADI.

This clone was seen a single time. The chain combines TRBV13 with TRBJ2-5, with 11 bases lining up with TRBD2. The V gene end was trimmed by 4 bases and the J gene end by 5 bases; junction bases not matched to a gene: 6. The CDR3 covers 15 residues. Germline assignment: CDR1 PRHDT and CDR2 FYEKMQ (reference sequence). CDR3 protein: CASSSRTSGPETQYF. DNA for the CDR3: TGTGCCAGCAGCTCCCGGACTAGCGGGCCGGAGACCCAGTACTTC. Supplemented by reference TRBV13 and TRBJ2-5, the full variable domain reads AAGVIQSPRHLIKEKRETATLKCYPIPRHDTVYWYQQGPGQDPQFLISFYEKMQSDKGSIPDRFSAQQFSDYHSELNMSSLELGDSALYFCASSSRTSGPETQYFGPGTRLLVL.

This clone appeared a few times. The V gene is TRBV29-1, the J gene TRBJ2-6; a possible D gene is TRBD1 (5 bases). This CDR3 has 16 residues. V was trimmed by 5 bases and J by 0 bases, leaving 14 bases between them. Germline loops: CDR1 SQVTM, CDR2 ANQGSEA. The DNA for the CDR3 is TGCAGCGTTAACGGACACCGCAGCTCTGGGGCCAACGTCCTGACTTTC. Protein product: CSVNGHRSSGANVLTF.

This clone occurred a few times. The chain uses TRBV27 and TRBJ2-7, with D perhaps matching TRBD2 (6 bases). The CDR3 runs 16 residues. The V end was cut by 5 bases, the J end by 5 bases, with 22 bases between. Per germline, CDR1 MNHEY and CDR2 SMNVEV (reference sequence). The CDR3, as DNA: TGTGCCAGCAGTCTCCCTCGGGGGTTCCTCGGCGACGAGCAGTACTTC. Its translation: CASSLPRGFLGDEQYF.

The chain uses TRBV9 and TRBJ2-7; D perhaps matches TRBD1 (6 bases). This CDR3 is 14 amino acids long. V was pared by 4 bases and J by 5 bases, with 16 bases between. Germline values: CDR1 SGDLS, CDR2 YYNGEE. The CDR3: CASSRRQESDEQYF. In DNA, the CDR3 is TGTGCCAGCAGCAGAAGACAGGAGTCGGACGAGCAGTACTTC. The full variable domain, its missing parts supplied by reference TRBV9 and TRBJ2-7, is DSGVTQTPKHLITATGQRVTLRCSPRSGDLSVYWYQQSLDQGLQFLIQYYNGEERAKGNILERFSAQQFPDLHSELNLSSLELGDSALYFCASSRRQESDEQYFGPGTRLTVT.

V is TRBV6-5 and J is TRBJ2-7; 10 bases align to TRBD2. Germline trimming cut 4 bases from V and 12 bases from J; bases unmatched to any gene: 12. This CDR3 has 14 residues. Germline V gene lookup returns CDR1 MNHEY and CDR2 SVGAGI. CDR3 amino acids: CASSSPLAGELTYF. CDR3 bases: TGTGCCAGCAGTTCCCCTCTAGCGGGAGAGCTAACGTACTTC.

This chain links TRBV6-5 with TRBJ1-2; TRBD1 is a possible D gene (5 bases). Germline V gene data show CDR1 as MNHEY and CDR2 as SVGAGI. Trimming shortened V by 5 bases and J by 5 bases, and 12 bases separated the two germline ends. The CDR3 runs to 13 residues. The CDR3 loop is CASSKGEFYGYTF. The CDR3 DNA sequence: TGTGCCAGCAGTAAAGGGGAGTTTTATGGCTACACCTTC.

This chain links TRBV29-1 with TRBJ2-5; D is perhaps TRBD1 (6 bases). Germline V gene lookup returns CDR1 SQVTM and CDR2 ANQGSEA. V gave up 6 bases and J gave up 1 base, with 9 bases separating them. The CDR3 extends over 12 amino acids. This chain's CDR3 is CSVGRGQETQYF. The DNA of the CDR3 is TGCAGCGTGGGCAGGGGCCAAGAGACCCAGTACTTC.

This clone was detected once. The CDR3 reads CASSYGPPPGDYGYTF. Written as DNA, the CDR3 is TGTGCCAGCAGTTACGGGCCACCACCGGGGGACTATGGCTACACCTTC. V usage is TRBV6-6 and J usage is TRBJ1-2; a possible D gene is TRBD1 (5 bases). Trimming left V 2 bases short and J 3 bases short, with 16 bases between. This CDR3 has 16 amino acids. Germline CDR1 reads MNHNY; CDR2 reads SVGAGI (reference sequence).

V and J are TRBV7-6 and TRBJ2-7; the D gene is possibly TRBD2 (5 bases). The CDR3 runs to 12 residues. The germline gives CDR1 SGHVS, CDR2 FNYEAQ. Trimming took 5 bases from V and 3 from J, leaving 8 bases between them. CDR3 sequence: CASSVEGYEQYF. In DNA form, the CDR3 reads TGTGCCAGCAGCGTAGAGGGCTACGAGCAGTACTTC.

The CDR3 bases are TGTGCCAGCTCACCGACGGTCACAGATACGCAGTATTTT. This gives the protein CASSPTVTDTQYF. The chain uses TRBV18 and TRBJ2-3; D uncertain. This CDR3 comprises 13 residues. Trimming removed 3 bases at V and 2 bases at J, with 6 bases between. CDR1 and CDR2 from the germline V gene are KGHSH and LQKENI.

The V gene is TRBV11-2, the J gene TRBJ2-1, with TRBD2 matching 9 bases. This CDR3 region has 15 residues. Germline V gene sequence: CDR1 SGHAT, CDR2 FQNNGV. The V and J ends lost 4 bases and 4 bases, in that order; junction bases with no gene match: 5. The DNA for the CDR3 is TGTGCCAGCAGCTCACTAGCGGGCGGGTACAATGAGCAGTTCTTC. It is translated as CASSSLAGGYNEQFF.

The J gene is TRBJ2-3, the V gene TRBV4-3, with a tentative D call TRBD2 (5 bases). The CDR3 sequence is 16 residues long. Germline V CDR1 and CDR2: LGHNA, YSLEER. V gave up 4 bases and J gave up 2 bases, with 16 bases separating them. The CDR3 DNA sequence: TGCGCCAGCAGCCGAGCGGAACGGCACGCCACAGATACGCAGTATTTT. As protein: CASSRAERHATDTQYF.

CDR3 region: CASSSTGDYGYTF. The CDR3 DNA reads as TGCGCCAGCAGCTCGACAGGGGACTATGGCTACACCTTC. The chain combines TRBV5-1 with TRBJ1-2; the match to TRBD1 covers 8 bases. There are 13 residues in the CDR3. Per the germline V gene, CDR1 is SGHRS and CDR2 is YFSETQ. The V and J ends lost 3 bases and 3 bases, in that order; junction bases with no gene match: 1.

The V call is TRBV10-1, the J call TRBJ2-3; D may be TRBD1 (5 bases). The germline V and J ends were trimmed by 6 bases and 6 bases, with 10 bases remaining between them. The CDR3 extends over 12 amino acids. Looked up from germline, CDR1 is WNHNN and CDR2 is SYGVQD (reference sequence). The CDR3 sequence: CASRDSRDTQYF. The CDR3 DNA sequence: TGCGCCAGCAGAGACAGCCGGGATACGCAGTATTTT.

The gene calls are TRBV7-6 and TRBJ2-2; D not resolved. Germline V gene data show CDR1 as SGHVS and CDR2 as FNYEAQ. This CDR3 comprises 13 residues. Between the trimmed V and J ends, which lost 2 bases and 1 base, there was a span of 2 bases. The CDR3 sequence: CASSLRNTGELFF. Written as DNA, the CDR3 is TGTGCCAGCAGCTTAAGGAACACCGGGGAGCTGTTTTTT.

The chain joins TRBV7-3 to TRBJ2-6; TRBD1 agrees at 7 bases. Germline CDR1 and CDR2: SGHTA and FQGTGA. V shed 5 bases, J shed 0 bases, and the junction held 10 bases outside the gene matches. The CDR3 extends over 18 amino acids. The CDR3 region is CASSRLGQDNSGANVLTF. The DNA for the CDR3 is TGTGCCAGCAGCCGCCTTGGACAGGACAACTCTGGGGCCAACGTCCTGACTTTC.

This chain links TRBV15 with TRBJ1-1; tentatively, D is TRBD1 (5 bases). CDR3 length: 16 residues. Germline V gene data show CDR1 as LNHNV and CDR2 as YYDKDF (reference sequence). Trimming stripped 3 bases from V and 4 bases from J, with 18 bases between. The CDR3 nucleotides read TGTGCCACCAGCAGCACTACCGGGTCGGGACTCACTGAAGCTTTCTTT. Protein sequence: CATSSTTGSGLTEAFF.

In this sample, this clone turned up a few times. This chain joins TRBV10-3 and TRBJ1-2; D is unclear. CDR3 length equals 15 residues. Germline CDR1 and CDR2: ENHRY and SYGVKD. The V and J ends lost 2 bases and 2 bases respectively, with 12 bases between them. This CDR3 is CAISESAALNYGYTF. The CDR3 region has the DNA TGTGCCATCAGTGAGAGCGCGGCCCTCAACTATGGCTACACCTTC.

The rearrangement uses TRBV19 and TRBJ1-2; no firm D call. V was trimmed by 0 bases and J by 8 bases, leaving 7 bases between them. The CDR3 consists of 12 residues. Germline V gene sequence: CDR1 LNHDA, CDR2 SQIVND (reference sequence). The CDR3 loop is CASSIEGKGYTF. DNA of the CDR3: TGTGCCAGTAGTATAGAGGGTAAAGGCTACACCTTC.

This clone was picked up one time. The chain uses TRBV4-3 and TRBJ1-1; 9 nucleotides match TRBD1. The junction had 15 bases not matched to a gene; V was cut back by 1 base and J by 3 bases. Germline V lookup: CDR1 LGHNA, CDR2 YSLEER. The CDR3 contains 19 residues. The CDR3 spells CASSQGLPGQGPVYTEAFF. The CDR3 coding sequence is TGCGCCAGCAGCCAAGGTCTCCCGGGACAGGGACCGGTTTACACTGAAGCTTTCTTT.

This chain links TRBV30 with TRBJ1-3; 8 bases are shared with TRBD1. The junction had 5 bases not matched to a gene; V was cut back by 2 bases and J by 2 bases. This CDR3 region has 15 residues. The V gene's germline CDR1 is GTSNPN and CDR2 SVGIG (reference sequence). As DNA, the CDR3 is TGTGCCTGGAGTTGGCGCAGGGGGCCTGGAAACACCATATATTTT. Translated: CAWSWRRGPGNTIYF. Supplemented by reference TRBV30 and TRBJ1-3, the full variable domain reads SQTIHQWPATLVQPVGSPLSLECTVEGTSNPNLYWYRQAAGRGLQLLFYSVGIGQISSEVPQNLSASRPQDRQFILSSKKLLLSDSGFYLCAWSWRRGPGNTIYFGEGSWLTVV.

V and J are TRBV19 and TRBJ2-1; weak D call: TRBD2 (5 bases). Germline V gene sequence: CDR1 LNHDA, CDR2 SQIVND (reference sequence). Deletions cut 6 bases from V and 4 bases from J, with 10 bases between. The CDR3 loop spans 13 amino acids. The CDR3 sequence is CASSPGMYNEQFF. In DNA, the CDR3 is TGTGCCAGTAGCCCCGGGATGTACAATGAGCAGTTCTTC. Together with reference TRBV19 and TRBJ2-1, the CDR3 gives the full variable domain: DGGITQSPKYLFRKEGQNVTLSCEQNLNHDAMYWYRQDPGQGLRLIYYSQIVNDFQKGDIAEGYSVSREKKESFPLTVTSAQKNPTAFYLCASSPGMYNEQFFGPGTRLTVL.

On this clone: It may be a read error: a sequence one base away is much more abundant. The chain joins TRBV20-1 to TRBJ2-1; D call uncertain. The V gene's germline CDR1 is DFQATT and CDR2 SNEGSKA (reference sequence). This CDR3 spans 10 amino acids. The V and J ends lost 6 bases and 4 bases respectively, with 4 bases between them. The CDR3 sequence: CSAHYNEQFF. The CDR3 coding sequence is TGCAGTGCCCATTACAATGAGCAGTTCTTC.